These 12 T cell receptor beta chains originate from one sample sequenced in a study of regulatory and conventional T cells in RAG deficiency. Data came from immunoSEQ multiplex PCR; TCRdb stores just in-frame clones and leaves some out. The sample shows about 6,100 clones, less than 95% of them seen only once. Source material: CD8+ T cells sorted from blood. The receptor source for this set is a human donor with RAG deficiency presenting as severe combined immunodeficiency.

This sequence joins TRBV6-6 and TRBJ1-1, with D tentatively TRBD1 (5 bases). The CDR3 contains 16 residues. The germline gives CDR1 MNHNY, CDR2 SVGAGI (reference sequence). Trimming removed 0 bases at V and 4 bases at J, with 15 bases between. This chain's CDR3 is CASSYSTARRGTEAFF. DNA of the CDR3: TGTGCCAGCAGTTACTCGACAGCCCGGAGGGGCACTGAAGCTTTCTTT.

The rearrangement uses TRBV29-1 and TRBJ2-1, with TRBD1 as a possible D gene (6 bases). CDR1 is SQVTM, CDR2 ANQGSEA, per germline. The CDR3 is 12 residues long. The V and J ends lost 6 bases and 3 bases respectively, with 9 bases between them. CDR3 in DNA: TGCAGCGTCCAGGACAGCTACAATGAGCAGTTCTTC. Protein sequence: CSVQDSYNEQFF.

The chain joins TRBV7-2 to TRBJ2-3; 9 bases match TRBD2. Germline lookup yields CDR1 SGHTA and CDR2 FQGNSA. This CDR3 contains 15 residues. V lost 2 bases and J lost 6; bases outside the gene matches: 6. CDR3 loop: CASSLPASGEDTQYF. CDR3 bases: TGTGCCAGCAGCTTACCGGCTAGCGGGGAGGATACGCAGTATTTT.

This clone appeared a few times. The chain carries TRBV27 and TRBJ2-2, with D perhaps TRBD1 or TRBD2 (6 bases each). Trimming shortened V by 5 bases and J by 5 bases, and 9 bases separated the two germline ends. From germline, CDR1 is MNHEY and CDR2 SMNVEV (reference sequence). The CDR3 has 13 residues. CDR3 DNA: TGTGCCAGCAGTCTAGGGGGGACCGGGGAGCTGTTTTTT. This gives the protein CASSLGGTGELFF.

The chain couples TRBV7-9 to TRBJ2-4; 11 nucleotides align to TRBD1. J was trimmed by 1 base and V by 4 bases; bases with no gene match: 3. This CDR3 spans 16 amino acids. The germline V gene has CDR1 SEHNR and CDR2 FQNEAQ (reference sequence). The CDR3 coding sequence is TGTGCCAGCAGCTCAGGACAGGGGGCGGCCAAAAACATTCAGTACTTC. Protein product: CASSSGQGAAKNIQYF.

This chain uses TRBV12-5 with TRBJ2-1; D gene ambiguous. V was shortened by 3 bases and J by 10 bases, with 4 bases between the two germline ends. CDR1 LGHNT and CDR2 FRNRAP come from the germline V gene. There are 10 residues in the CDR3. The CDR3 region is CASGFREQFF. CDR3 in DNA: TGTGCTAGTGGTTTTAGGGAGCAGTTCTTC.

The chain's CDR3 is CASSRRYPVHPYEQYF. The CDR3 DNA reads TGTGCCAGCAGCCGGAGATACCCGGTACACCCATACGAGCAGTACTTC. This rearrangement joins TRBV7-6 to TRBJ2-7; D not certain. Per the germline V gene, CDR1 is SGHVS and CDR2 is FNYEAQ. The CDR3 totals 16 residues. With 5 bases removed from V and 4 bases from J, the gap between germline ends came to 21 bases.

Only a few counts were recorded for this clone. The gene calls are TRBV9 and TRBJ2-3; D not resolved. Between the trimmed V and J ends, which lost 1 base and 2 bases, there was a span of 8 bases. The CDR3 sequence is 14 residues long. In germline, CDR1 is SGDLS, CDR2 YYNGEE. CDR3 nucleotides: TGTGCCAGCAGCGTACAACGGTCCACAGATACGCAGTATTTT. This encodes CASSVQRSTDTQYF.

This chain uses TRBV7-2 with TRBJ2-7; D ambiguous. The germline V gene has CDR1 SGHTA and CDR2 FQGNSA. Trimming shortened V by 3 bases and J by 3 bases, and 18 bases separated the two germline ends. CDR3 size: 16 residues. The CDR3 region has the DNA TGTGCCAGCAGCTTCTTATATCCCGGAACCGACTACGAGCAGTACTTC. Translation: CASSFLYPGTDYEQYF. The full variable domain, with the rest looked up from reference TRBV7-2 and TRBJ2-7, is GAGVSQSPSNKVTEKGKDVELRCDPISGHTALYWYRQSLGQGLEFLIYFQGNSAPDKSGLPSDRFSAERTGGSVSTLTIQRTQQEDSAVYLCASSFLYPGTDYEQYFGPGTRLTVT.

The J gene is TRBJ2-3, the V gene TRBV19; D remains ambiguous. Trimming removed 1 base from V and 2 bases from J, with 4 bases in between. The germline V gene has CDR1 LNHDA and CDR2 SQIVND (reference sequence). The CDR3 sequence is 13 residues long. The CDR3 loop reads CASSIANTDTQYF. For the CDR3, the DNA is TGTGCCAGTAGTATAGCAAACACAGATACGCAGTATTTT.

This chain links TRBV27 with TRBJ2-5; TRBD1 matches 8 bases. V gave up 8 bases and J gave up 5 bases; unmatched junction bases: 7. This CDR3 has 13 residues. Germline CDR1 is MNHEY and CDR2 is SMNVEV (reference sequence). CDR3 DNA: TGTGCCAGCGCCCCCAGGGGGCCGGAGACCCAGTACTTC. Amino acid sequence: CASAPRGPETQYF.

The CDR3 DNA reads TGCGCCAGCAGCCACCCGAGGGGCAAGTTCACTGAAGCTTTCTTT. This gives the protein CASSHPRGKFTEAFF. This chain uses TRBV4-3 with TRBJ1-1; possibly TRBD1 for D (5 bases). V was shortened by 3 bases and J by 4 bases, with 15 bases between the two germline ends. The CDR3 is 15 residues long. Germline V CDR1 and CDR2: LGHNA, YSLEER.